The table lists the clone carrying this TCR beta chain with a count of one. Its specificity is unknown. These data originate in a study of T cells in Graves' hyperthyroidism and ophthalmopathy. Findings and caveats of the study: Most expanded thyroid clonotypes above 0.001 recurred in blood.

Amplified TCR beta CDR3 regions came from RNA transcripts. A first-round RT-PCR of the TCR CDR3 used the HTBI primer set. TCRdb independently ran MiXCR on the multiplex PCR reads; one entry per CDR3 protein. Of about 640,000 distinct CDR3 sequences detected, roughly 15% appear once; the ten largest clones hold roughly an eighth. Deletions cut 5 bases from V and 8 bases from J, with 10 bases between. The V gene's germline CDR1 is SGHTA and CDR2 FQGTGA. This CDR3 contains 12 residues. PBMCs stemmed from under 11 ml fresh peripheral blood. The sample was blood. V gene TRBV7-3 combines with J gene TRBJ2-1, with D possibly TRBD1 on 5 matching bases. The source is a woman aged 45 to 65 with Graves' ophthalmopathy. CDR3: CASSQQVDEQFF. The CDR3 region has the DNA TGTGCCAGCAGCCAACAGGTCGATGAGCAGTTCTTC.